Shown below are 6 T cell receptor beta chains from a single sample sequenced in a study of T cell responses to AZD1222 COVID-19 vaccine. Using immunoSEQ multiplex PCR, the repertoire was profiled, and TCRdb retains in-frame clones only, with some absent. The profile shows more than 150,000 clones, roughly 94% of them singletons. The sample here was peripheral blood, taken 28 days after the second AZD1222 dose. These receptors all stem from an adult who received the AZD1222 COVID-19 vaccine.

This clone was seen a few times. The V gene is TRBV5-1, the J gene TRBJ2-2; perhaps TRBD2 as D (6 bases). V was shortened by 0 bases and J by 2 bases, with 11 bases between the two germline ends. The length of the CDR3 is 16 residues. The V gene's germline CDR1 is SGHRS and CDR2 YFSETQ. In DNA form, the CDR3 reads TGCGCCAGCAGCTTGGCGGGGGTTGTCAACACCGGGGAGCTGTTTTTT. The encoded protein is CASSLAGVVNTGELFF. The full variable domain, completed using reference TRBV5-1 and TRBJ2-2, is KAGVTQTPRYLIKTRGQQVTLSCSPISGHRSVSWYQQTPGQGLQFLFEYFSETQRNKGNFPGRFSGRQFSNSRSEMNVSTLELGDSALYLCASSLAGVVNTGELFFGEGSRLTVL.

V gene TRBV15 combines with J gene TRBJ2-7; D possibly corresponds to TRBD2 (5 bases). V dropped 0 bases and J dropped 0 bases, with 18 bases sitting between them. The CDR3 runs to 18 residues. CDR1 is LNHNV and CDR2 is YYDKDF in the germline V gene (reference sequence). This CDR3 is CATSRDPPGNWGSYEQYF. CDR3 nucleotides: TGTGCCACCAGCAGAGATCCACCCGGGAATTGGGGCTCCTACGAGCAGTACTTC.

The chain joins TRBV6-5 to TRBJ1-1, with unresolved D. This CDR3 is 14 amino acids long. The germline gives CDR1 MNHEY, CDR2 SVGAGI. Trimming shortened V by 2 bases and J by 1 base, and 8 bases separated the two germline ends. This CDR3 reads CASSYNSPNTEAFF. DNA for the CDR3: TGTGCCAGCAGTTACAATAGCCCGAACACTGAAGCTTTCTTT.

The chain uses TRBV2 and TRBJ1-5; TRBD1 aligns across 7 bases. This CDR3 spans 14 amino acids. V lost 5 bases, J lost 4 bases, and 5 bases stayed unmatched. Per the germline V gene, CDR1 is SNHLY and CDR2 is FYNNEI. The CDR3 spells CASSRQGGNQPQHF. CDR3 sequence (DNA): TGTGCCAGCAGTCGACAGGGCGGTAATCAGCCCCAGCATTTT.

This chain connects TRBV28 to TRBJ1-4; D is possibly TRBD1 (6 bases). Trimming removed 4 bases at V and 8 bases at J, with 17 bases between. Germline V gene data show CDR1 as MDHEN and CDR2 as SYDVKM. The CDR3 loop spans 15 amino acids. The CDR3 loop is CASSSAGARGEKLFF. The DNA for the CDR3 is TGTGCCAGCAGTTCCGCGGGGGCCCGTGGCGAAAAACTGTTTTTT.

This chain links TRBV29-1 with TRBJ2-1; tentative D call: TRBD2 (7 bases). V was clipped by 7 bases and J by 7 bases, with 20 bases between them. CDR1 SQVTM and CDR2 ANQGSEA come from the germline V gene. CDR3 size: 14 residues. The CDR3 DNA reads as TGCAGCGCATCAAGGGGGGGTTCCCCGAATGAGCAGTTCTTC. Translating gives CSASRGGSPNEQFF.